A single sample is the source of the 20 T cell receptor beta chains below, sequenced in a study of OX40 agonist ivuxolimab in advanced cancers. The protocol was immunoSEQ multiplex PCR, while the TCRdb copy is restricted to in-frame clones and leaves out a portion. Of 60,000 to 75,000 clones detected, around 83% appear once; the ten largest clones hold about 1.5%. The sample here was CD4+ or CD8+ T cells sorted from blood, taken in a trial of the OX40 agonist ivuxolimab. The receptors were sampled from an adult with an advanced solid tumor such as melanoma, head and neck, liver or kidney cancer.

This CDR3 is CASSTGVKRSYQETQYF. CDR3 bases: TGCGCCAGCAGCACAGGGGTAAAACGGAGCTACCAAGAGACCCAGTACTTC. The chain couples TRBV4-1 to TRBJ2-5, with 7 bases identical to TRBD1. This CDR3 is built from 17 residues. V lost 5 bases and J lost 0; bases outside the gene matches: 12. Germline values: CDR1 MGHRA, CDR2 YSYEKL.

The chain recombines TRBV5-1 with TRBJ2-1; perhaps D is TRBD1 or TRBD2 (5 bases each). V was shortened by 4 bases and J by 3 bases, with 14 bases between the two germline ends. There are 15 residues in the CDR3. Germline V CDR1 and CDR2: SGHRS, YFSETQ. In nucleotides, the CDR3 is TGCGCCAGCAGCCTCCTCGGGGACCTCTACAATGAGCAGTTCTTC. It specifies CASSLLGDLYNEQFF. Full variable domain (missing parts from reference TRBV5-1 and TRBJ2-1): KAGVTQTPRYLIKTRGQQVTLSCSPISGHRSVSWYQQTPGQGLQFLFEYFSETQRNKGNFPGRFSGRQFSNSRSEMNVSTLELGDSALYLCASSLLGDLYNEQFFGPGTRLTVL.

V and J are TRBV5-4 and TRBJ2-7, with TRBD2 matching 7 bases. CDR3 length equals 14 residues. Germline V gene data show CDR1 as SGHNT and CDR2 as YYREEE (reference sequence). Trimming at V came to 2 bases and at J to 2 bases, leaving 4 bases not matched to a gene. The CDR3 protein is CASSLAGFTYEQYF. CDR3 bases: TGTGCCAGCAGCTTAGCGGGGTTCACCTACGAGCAGTACTTC. Supplemented by reference TRBV5-4 and TRBJ2-7, the full variable domain reads ETGVTQSPTHLIKTRGQQVTLRCSSQSGHNTVSWYQQALGQGPQFIFQYYREEENGRGNFPPRFSGLQFPNYSSELNVNALELDDSALYLCASSLAGFTYEQYFGPGTRLTVT.

This chain links TRBV6-4 with TRBJ2-5; TRBD2 is a possible D gene (5 bases). The V gene lost 3 bases and the J gene lost 6 bases, with 11 bases spanning the gap. CDR1 MRHNA and CDR2 SNTAGT come from the germline V gene. This CDR3 region has 13 residues. The CDR3 region is CASSEVLGKTQYF. The CDR3 region has the DNA TGTGCCAGCAGTGAAGTACTCGGGAAGACCCAGTACTTC.

This clone was seen only a few times. The V call is TRBV2, the J call TRBJ1-5; D is uncertain. The germline V gene has CDR1 SNHLY and CDR2 FYNNEI. This CDR3 has 14 residues. Trimming shortened V by 10 bases and J by 6 bases, and 19 bases separated the two germline ends. The CDR3 nucleotides read TGTGCCACAGCAGGAGGACGGGAGGGTCAGCCCCAGCATTTT. Amino acids: CATAGGREGQPQHF. The complete variable domain, with remaining parts taken from reference TRBV2 and TRBJ1-5, reads EPEVTQTPSHQVTQMGQEVILRCVPISNHLYFYWYRQILGQKVEFLVSFYNNEISEKSEIFDDQFSVERPDGSNFTLKIRSTKLEDSAMYFCATAGGREGQPQHFGDGTRLSIL.

The V and J genes are TRBV5-1 and TRBJ2-2; the D gene is possibly TRBD1 (6 bases). The CDR3 runs 16 residues. CDR1 is SGHRS and CDR2 is YFSETQ in the germline V gene. V dropped 1 base and J dropped 0 bases, with 10 bases sitting between them. In nucleotides, the CDR3 is TGCGCCAGCAGCTTGACCCAGGGGCCGAACACCGGGGAGCTGTTTTTT. Protein: CASSLTQGPNTGELFF. Combining the CDR3 with reference TRBV5-1 and TRBJ2-2 gives the whole variable domain KAGVTQTPRYLIKTRGQQVTLSCSPISGHRSVSWYQQTPGQGLQFLFEYFSETQRNKGNFPGRFSGRQFSNSRSEMNVSTLELGDSALYLCASSLTQGPNTGELFFGEGSRLTVL.

This clone has more than one count but fewer than ten. V usage is TRBV10-3 and J usage is TRBJ2-2, with 11 bases aligning to TRBD2. The germline V gene encodes CDR1 ENHRY and CDR2 SYGVKD. V lost 6 bases and J lost 1; bases outside the gene matches: 4. This CDR3 comprises 16 residues. CDR3 region: CAISKGLAGNTGELFF. CDR3 nucleotide sequence: TGTGCCATCAGCAAAGGACTAGCGGGGAACACCGGGGAGCTGTTTTTT.

The J gene is TRBJ2-3, the V gene TRBV6-1, with TRBD2 as a possible D gene (6 bases). The CDR3 covers 13 residues. Trimming took 10 bases from V and 1 from J, leaving 12 bases between them. Germline V CDR1 and CDR2: MNHNS, SASEGT. DNA of the CDR3: TGTGCCACCTACCAGCGGGGCACAGATACGCAGTATTTT. Translated: CATYQRGTDTQYF.

The DNA of the CDR3 is TGCAGCGTTAGCACAGGGGGTGAAAAACTGTTTTTT. Amino acids: CSVSTGGEKLFF. The chain is built from TRBV29-1 and TRBJ1-4, with 8 bases lining up with TRBD1. After removal of 5 bases from V and 7 bases from J, the junction contained 3 bases not matched to a gene. Germline lookup yields CDR1 SQVTM and CDR2 ANQGSEA. This CDR3 has 12 residues.

This clone was seen just once. This chain uses TRBV6-1 with TRBJ1-5; no reliable D call. CDR3 length: 17 residues. The germline V gene encodes CDR1 MNHNS and CDR2 SASEGT. Deletions cut 0 bases from V and 2 bases from J, with 14 bases between. This chain's CDR3 is CASSEARRERGNQPQHF. The CDR3 region has the DNA TGTGCCAGCAGTGAAGCACGAAGGGAAAGAGGCAATCAGCCCCAGCATTTT.

The chain combines TRBV4-1 with TRBJ1-2, with D perhaps TRBD1 (5 bases). The CDR3 runs 16 residues. The germline gives CDR1 MGHRA, CDR2 YSYEKL. Trimming cost V 1 base and J 3 bases, with 15 bases left between them. The CDR3 DNA is TGCGCCAGCAGCCAAGGTCCAGGGCCAACTGACTATGGCTACACCTTC. Protein: CASSQGPGPTDYGYTF.

The chain joins TRBV6-1 to TRBJ2-4; D gene ambiguous. V lost 3 bases, J lost 1 base, and 10 bases lay in between. The CDR3 contains 15 residues. Germline V lookup: CDR1 MNHNS, CDR2 SASEGT. The CDR3 DNA sequence: TGTGCCAGCAGTGACCCCTCAGCGGCCAAAAACATTCAGTACTTC. Translation gives CASSDPSAAKNIQYF.

The rearrangement uses TRBV27 and TRBJ2-2; D gene ambiguous. Trimming left V 3 bases short and J 0 bases short, with 5 bases between. Germline values: CDR1 MNHEY, CDR2 SMNVEV (reference sequence). CDR3 length: 14 residues. CDR3 region: CASSFSTNTGELFF. Written as DNA, the CDR3 is TGTGCCAGCAGTTTTTCCACGAACACCGGGGAGCTGTTTTTT.

The J gene is TRBJ2-5, the V gene TRBV5-6; TRBD1 matches 9 bases. V was pared by 8 bases and J by 8 bases, with 10 bases of the junction left unmatched. The CDR3 has 13 amino acids. Germline V gene sequence: CDR1 SGHDT, CDR2 YYEEEE. The CDR3 coding sequence is TGTGCCAGTTCCCGGGACAGGGTACTTACCCAGTACTTC. Protein sequence: CASSRDRVLTQYF.

This chain joins TRBV18 and TRBJ1-1; TRBD1 aligns across 7 bases. Germline V gene sequence: CDR1 KGHSH, CDR2 LQKENI. This CDR3 contains 14 residues. V trimming: 1 base; J trimming: 5 bases; junction bases outside the gene matches: 4. The CDR3 protein is CASSPQGAWTEAFF. The CDR3 region has the DNA TGTGCCAGCTCACCACAGGGGGCTTGGACTGAAGCTTTCTTT. The entire variable domain, with the rest obtained from reference TRBV18 and TRBJ1-1, is as follows: NAGVMQNPRHLVRRRGQEARLRCSPMKGHSHVYWYRQLPEEGLKFMVYLQKENIIDESGMPKERFSAEFPKEGPSILRIQQVVRGDSAAYFCASSPQGAWTEAFFGQGTRLTVV.

The chain carries TRBV30 and TRBJ1-2; D not certain. The CDR3 sequence is 15 residues long. Germline loops: CDR1 GTSNPN, CDR2 SVGIG (reference sequence). The V end was cut by 0 bases, the J end by 1 base, with 12 bases between. The CDR3 DNA is TGTGCCTGGAGTGTACCCGGCCGTGATAACTATGGCTACACCTTC. It codes for CAWSVPGRDNYGYTF.

The DNA for the CDR3 is TGTGCCAGCGGGGGGTTTTACAATGAGCAGTTCTTC. As protein: CASGGFYNEQFF. The chain is built from TRBV2 and TRBJ2-1; maybe TRBD2 (6 bases). V was clipped by 8 bases and J by 4 bases, with 9 bases between them. CDR1 and CDR2 (germline): SNHLY, FYNNEI. The length of the CDR3 is 12 residues.

V gene TRBV6-4 combines with J gene TRBJ2-3, with 10 bases aligning to TRBD2. Germline trimming cut 5 bases from V and 0 bases from J; bases unmatched to any gene: 8. The CDR3 extends over 17 amino acids. Germline-derived CDR1 and CDR2 are MRHNA and SNTAGT. The CDR3 is CASSPSSGGASTDTQYF. The DNA for the CDR3 is TGTGCCAGCAGTCCCAGCAGCGGGGGGGCTAGCACAGATACGCAGTATTTT.

This chain uses TRBV2 with TRBJ1-2; 11 nucleotides line up with TRBD1. This CDR3 region has 14 residues. V lost 8 bases, J lost 3 bases, and 5 bases stayed unmatched. Germline assignment: CDR1 SNHLY and CDR2 FYNNEI. As DNA, the CDR3 is TGTGCCAGCTCGGACAGGGGGCAGGACTATGGCTACACCTTC. Amino acids: CASSDRGQDYGYTF. Full variable domain (outside the CDR3, taken from reference TRBV2 and TRBJ1-2): EPEVTQTPSHQVTQMGQEVILRCVPISNHLYFYWYRQILGQKVEFLVSFYNNEISEKSEIFDDQFSVERPDGSNFTLKIRSTKLEDSAMYFCASSDRGQDYGYTFGSGTRLTVV.

V gene TRBV9 combines with J gene TRBJ2-1, with 9 bases identical to TRBD2. The ends lost 0 bases at V and 8 bases at J; junction bases unmatched: 12. The CDR3 spans 17 residues. Germline loops: CDR1 SGDLS, CDR2 YYNGEE. The CDR3 sequence: CASSVAAGGGYGDEQFF. The CDR3 region has the DNA TGTGCCAGCAGCGTAGCGGCGGGAGGGGGCTACGGGGATGAGCAGTTCTTC.